This T cell receptor (beta chain) comes out of a study of blood T cell repertoires in COVID-19. Across the study: Samples came from the United States, Italy and Spain, spanning acute and convalescent COVID-19. T cells, B-cell-depleted T cells, or PBMCs supplied cDNA or gDNA.

The trim removed 2 bases at V and 1 base at J, leaving 10 bases unmatched. CDR3 length: 17 amino acids. Germline V gives CDR1 MNHEY, CDR2 SVGEGT. In the original workflow: The authors estimated nucleated cell counts from reference gene primer amplification. Some clones are missing from TCRdb's copy, which holds only in-frame ones; the method was immunoSEQ multiplex PCR. The DNA gave D and trimming, while V, J and clone size come from that table. The table records 150,000 to 200,000 clones, 80% to 90% of them present only once. Material for sequencing was peripheral blood. The rearrangement uses TRBV6-2 or TRBV6-3 and TRBJ1-1; 7 bases are shared with TRBD1. The sequence came from a human donor with active or convalescent COVID-19. The donor label of this sample is uncertain. The CDR3 loop is CASSYGGQSGSNTEAFF. In DNA, the CDR3 is TGTGCCAGCAGTTACGGGGGACAGTCAGGTTCGAACACTGAAGCTTTCTTT.